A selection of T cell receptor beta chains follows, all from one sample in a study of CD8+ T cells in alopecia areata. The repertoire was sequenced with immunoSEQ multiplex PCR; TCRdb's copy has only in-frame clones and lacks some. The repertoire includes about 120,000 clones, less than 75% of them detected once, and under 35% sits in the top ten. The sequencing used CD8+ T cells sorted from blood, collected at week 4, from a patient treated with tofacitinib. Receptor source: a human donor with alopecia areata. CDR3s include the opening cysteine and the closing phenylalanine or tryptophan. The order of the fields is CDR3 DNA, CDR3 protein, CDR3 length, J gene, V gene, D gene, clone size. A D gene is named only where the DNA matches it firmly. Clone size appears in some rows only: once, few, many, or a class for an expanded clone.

DNA: TGTGCCAGCAGCTTGCGAGGATCTAACTATGGCTACACCTTC
CDR3: CASSLRGSNYGYTF
length: 14
J: TRBJ1-2
V: TRBV5-4
D: .
size: .

DNA: TGTGCCTGGAGTCAAACAGGGTGGAATGAGCAGTTCTTC
CDR3: CAWSQTGWNEQFF
length: 13
J: TRBJ2-1
V: TRBV30
D: .
size: .

DNA: TGTGCCAGCAGCCCATCGGATGGGGTCTATGGCTACACCTTC
CDR3: CASSPSDGVYGYTF
length: 14
J: TRBJ1-2
V: TRBV7-9
D: .
size: .

DNA: TGTGCCAGCACCCCCAAGGAGAGCCCTACGAGGGAGCAGTACTTC
CDR3: CASTPKESPTREQYF
length: 15
J: TRBJ2-7
V: TRBV25-1
D: .
size: .

DNA: TGTGCCTGTACAGGGGCTCGGGTCACTGAAGCTTTCTTT
CDR3: CACTGARVTEAFF
length: 13
J: TRBJ1-1
V: TRBV30
D: TRBD1
size: .

DNA: TGTGCCAGCAGCCAGACTAGCGGTGCCTACAATGAGCAGTTCTTC
CDR3: CASSQTSGAYNEQFF
length: 15
J: TRBJ2-1
V: TRBV7-9
D: TRBD2
size: .

DNA: TGTGCCAGCAGCCCCTTATATACGCAGTATTTT
CDR3: CASSPLYTQYF
length: 11
J: TRBJ2-3
V: TRBV5-4
D: .
size: once

DNA: TGTGCCAGCAGCGTCGGGACAGGGGGCTATGGCTACACCTTC
CDR3: CASSVGTGGYGYTF
length: 14
J: TRBJ1-2
V: TRBV5-6
D: TRBD1
size: .

DNA: TGTGCCAGCAGCTTAAACCCACAGGGGAGAGACTATGGCTACACCTTC
CDR3: CASSLNPQGRDYGYTF
length: 16
J: TRBJ1-2
V: TRBV7-9
D: TRBD1
size: .

DNA: TGTGCCTGGAGTGTTGGTCAGCTTTCACCCCTCCACTTT
CDR3: CAWSVGQLSPLHF
length: 13
J: TRBJ1-6
V: TRBV30
D: .
size: once

DNA: TGTGCCGGCCGGTCTGGGGCCAACGTCCTGACTTTC
CDR3: CAGRSGANVLTF
length: 12
J: TRBJ2-6
V: TRBV7-9
D: .
size: .

DNA: TGCGCCAGCAGCCCAAGGACTAGCGGGGGGGCGGATGAGCAGTTCTTC
CDR3: CASSPRTSGGADEQFF
length: 16
J: TRBJ2-1
V: TRBV5-1
D: TRBD2
size: .